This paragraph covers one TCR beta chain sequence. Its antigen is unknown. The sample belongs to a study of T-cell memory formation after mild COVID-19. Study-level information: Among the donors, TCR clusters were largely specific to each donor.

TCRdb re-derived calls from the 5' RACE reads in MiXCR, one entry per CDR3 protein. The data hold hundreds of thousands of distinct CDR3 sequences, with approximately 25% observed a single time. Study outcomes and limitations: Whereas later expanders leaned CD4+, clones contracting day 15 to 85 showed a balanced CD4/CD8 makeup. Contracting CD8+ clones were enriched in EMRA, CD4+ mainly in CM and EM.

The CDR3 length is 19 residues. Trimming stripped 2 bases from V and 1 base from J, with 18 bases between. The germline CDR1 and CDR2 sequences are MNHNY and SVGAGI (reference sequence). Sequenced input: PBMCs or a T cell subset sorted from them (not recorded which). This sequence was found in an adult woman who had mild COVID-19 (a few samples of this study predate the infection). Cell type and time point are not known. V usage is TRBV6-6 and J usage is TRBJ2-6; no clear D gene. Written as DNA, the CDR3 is TGTGCCAGCAGTTACGCTACACCCGGGCAAATTTCTGGGGCCAACGTCCTGACTTTC. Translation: CASSYATPGQISGANVLTF.